A single sample gave rise to the 8 T cell receptor beta chains below, sequenced in a study of CD4 T cells in relation to SARS-CoV-2 and coronaviruses (dated by TCRdb to about 2021). CD4+ T cells from unexposed donors were collected before the COVID-19 pandemic (2011-2018). After approximately eleven days of culture, CD4+ T cells were isolated with the EasySep CD4+ T cell isolation kit. Library preparation used the immunoSEQ multiplex PCR assay. TCRdb obtained this table from immuneACCESS and retained in-frame rearrangements with V and J assigned. These tables miss some clones; where compared with another copy, unresolved V genes account for less than half of the shortfall, and the remainder is unexplained. This sample holds about 21,000 clones; just under 80% were observed only once. About 16% of the sample is taken by the ten largest. These receptors have no known antigen. Sequencing used CD4+ T cells from PBMCs, cultured in vitro. The receptors were gathered from a human donor in good health.

The V gene is TRBV28, the J gene TRBJ1-1; 7 bases agree with TRBD1. Trimming at V came to 2 bases and at J to 4 bases, leaving 4 bases not matched to a gene. CDR3 length equals 14 residues. Per the germline V gene, CDR1 is MDHEN and CDR2 is SYDVKM. Here the CDR3 reads CASSLGAGGTEAFF. CDR3 bases: TGTGCCAGCAGTTTAGGGGCAGGGGGCACTGAAGCTTTCTTT. The whole variable domain, remainder taken from reference TRBV28 and TRBJ1-1, is DVKVTQSSRYLVKRTGEKVFLECVQDMDHENMFWYRQDPGLGLRLIYFSYDVKMKEKGDIPEGYSVSREKKERFSLILESASTNQTSMYLCASSLGAGGTEAFFGQGTRLTVV.

The chain combines TRBV28 with TRBJ1-2; D unresolved. V lost 1 base and J lost 4, with 13 bases in between. Germline V gene lookup returns CDR1 MDHEN and CDR2 SYDVKM. This CDR3 spans 15 amino acids. The CDR3 here is CASSLSLNPGYGYTF. For the CDR3, the DNA is TGTGCCAGCAGTTTATCCCTAAACCCAGGCTATGGCTACACCTTC.

The genes are TRBV6-5 and TRBJ2-1; 8 nucleotides align to TRBD2. The CDR3 sequence is 15 residues long. Germline V CDR1 and CDR2: MNHEY, SVGAGI. J lost 4 bases, V lost 2 bases, and 4 bases had no gene match. CDR3 protein: CASSYSGRGYNEQFF. CDR3 DNA sequence: TGTGCCAGCAGTTACAGCGGGAGAGGTTACAATGAGCAGTTCTTC.

This chain uses TRBV2 with TRBJ1-5, with D unresolved. Germline CDR1 SNHLY, CDR2 FYNNEI. CDR3 length: 13 amino acids. V dropped 10 bases and J dropped 0 bases, with 10 bases sitting between them. CDR3 region: CATRRDSNQPQHF. CDR3 DNA: TGTGCCACCAGACGGGATAGCAATCAGCCCCAGCATTTT.

The rearrangement joins TRBV4-1 to TRBJ1-2, with 7 bases matching TRBD1. CDR3 length: 15 amino acids. Germline V gives CDR1 MGHRA, CDR2 YSYEKL. The V and J ends lost 4 bases and 8 bases, in that order; junction bases with no gene match: 13. CDR3 DNA: TGCGCCAGCAGCCCGAAAGGGGGCACCGTAGGGGGCTACACCTTC. Amino acid sequence: CASSPKGGTVGGYTF.

This clone occurred once. The genes are TRBV6-1 and TRBJ1-2; TRBD1 agrees at 9 bases. This CDR3 region has 15 residues. V shed 1 base and J 4 bases; nucleotides not matched to a gene: 4. Germline lookup yields CDR1 MNHNS and CDR2 SASEGT. CDR3 protein: CASSEVGQGFYGYTF. The DNA of the CDR3 is TGTGCCAGCAGTGAAGTAGGACAGGGGTTCTATGGCTACACCTTC.

The chain has TRBV6-1 and TRBJ2-1; 8 bases map to TRBD2. V trimming: 4 bases; J trimming: 8 bases; junction bases outside the gene matches: 13. The germline V gene has CDR1 MNHNS and CDR2 SASEGT. The CDR3 covers 16 residues. CDR3 region: CASSGLAGLTQDEQFF. The CDR3 DNA is TGTGCCAGCAGTGGGCTAGCGGGCCTCACCCAGGATGAGCAGTTCTTC.

The V and J genes are TRBV6-5 and TRBJ2-7, with TRBD2 matching 7 bases. The V gene's germline CDR1 is MNHEY and CDR2 SVGAGI. The V and J ends lost 10 bases and 0 bases, in that order; junction bases with no gene match: 9. The CDR3 length is 14 residues. The CDR3 loop is CATSGEGPSYEQYF. In DNA form, the CDR3 reads TGTGCCACCTCTGGGGAGGGCCCCTCCTACGAGCAGTACTTC.